The rows below give T cell receptor beta chains drawn from one sample of a study of blood T cell repertoires in COVID-19. Some clones are missing from TCRdb's copy, which holds only in-frame ones; the method was immunoSEQ multiplex PCR. The sample shows 48,000 or so clones, roughly 87% of them seen only once. Sequencing was carried out using peripheral blood. These receptors were taken from a human donor in a cohort sampled during active COVID-19. Both conserved end residues are part of each CDR3. A D gene is named only where the DNA matches it firmly. Rows give clone size only sometimes, using once, few, many, or a class for an expanded clone.

TRBD2,TRBJ2-1,TRBV6-4,NA,TGTGCCAGCAGTGGCCCCGGGACTAGCGGTTACAATGAGCAGTTCTTC,CASSGPGTSGYNEQFF
NA,TRBJ2-3,TRBV30,NA,TGTGCCTACCAAGCGGAAACCACAGATACGCAGTATTTT,CAYQAETTDTQYF
NA,TRBJ2-7,TRBV11-2,NA,TGTGCCAGCAGCTTAACAGGGTCCTTATACGAGCAGTACTTC,CASSLTGSLYEQYF
NA,TRBJ1-2,TRBV24-1,once,TGTGCCACCAGTGATGGAACAGGGCCCACTGGGGGTGGCTACACCTTC,CATSDGTGPTGGGYTF
NA,TRBJ2-7,TRBV5-1,NA,TGCGCCAGCAGCTTGGAAGGGACACCGATATACGAGCAGTACTTC,CASSLEGTPIYEQYF
NA,TRBJ1-2,TRBV18,NA,TGTGCCAGCTCACCAAGTGAGGTTAACTATGGCTACACCTTC,CASSPSEVNYGYTF
NA,TRBJ2-5,TRBV7-7,NA,TGTGCCAGCAGCTTAGGCGGGCCCTTGGGTGAGACCCAGTACTTC,CASSLGGPLGETQYF
TRBD1,TRBJ2-5,TRBV28,NA,TGTGCCAGCAGTTTTAGGGGACAGCTTAATCAAGAGACCCAGTACTTC,CASSFRGQLNQETQYF
TRBD2,TRBJ2-2,TRBV5-1,NA,TGCGCCAGCAGCGCCCCCGGGACTAGCGGACCGATCGGGGAGCTGTTTTTT,CASSAPGTSGPIGELFF
NA,TRBJ1-5,TRBV15,NA,TGTGCCACCAGCACCCAGGGTCTCAATCAGCCCCAGCATTTT,CATSTQGLNQPQHF
TRBD1,TRBJ2-3,TRBV5-5,NA,TGTGCCAGCAGCTCCCGACAGGGGGCGATTCCAGATACGCAGTATTTT,CASSSRQGAIPDTQYF
NA,TRBJ2-7,TRBV24-1,once,TGTGCCACCAGTTCGGACAGTCTATCCTACGAGCAGTACTTC,CATSSDSLSYEQYF
TRBD1,TRBJ2-3,TRBV5-1,NA,TGCGCCAGCCGACAGGGATCTACAGATACGCAGTATTTT,CASRQGSTDTQYF
NA,TRBJ1-5,TRBV7-9,NA,TGTGCCAGCAGCCAAACTTCCAATCAGCCCCAGCATTTT,CASSQTSNQPQHF
NA,TRBJ2-5,TRBV11-2,NA,TGTGCCAGCAGCGTTACCCCCAACCAGAACCAAGAGACCCAGTACTTC,CASSVTPNQNQETQYF
TRBD1,TRBJ2-1,TRBV18,NA,TGTGCCAGCTCACCGCTGTCCGGGACAGACAGAATCAATGAGCAGTTCTTC,CASSPLSGTDRINEQFF
NA,TRBJ1-2,TRBV3-1/TRBV3-2,once,TGTGCCAGCAGCCTACAGGGTTTGGCCTATGGCTACACCTTC,CASSLQGLAYGYTF
TRBD2,TRBJ2-3,TRBV3-1/TRBV3-2,NA,TGTGCCAGCAGCCAAGTTGGGGGAGGGCCAGATACGCAGTATTTT,CASSQVGGGPDTQYF
NA,TRBJ2-7,TRBV28,NA,TGTGCCAGCAGTCGTAGCTCCACTTCCTACGAGCAGTACTTC,CASSRSSTSYEQYF
TRBD1,TRBJ2-7,TRBV7-8,NA,TGTGCCAGCAGCTCACCGGGACAGGGTTACGAGCAGTACTTC,CASSSPGQGYEQYF
TRBD1,TRBJ1-6,TRBV27,NA,TGTGCCAGCAGTTCTAGACAGGGATATAATTCACCCCTCCACTTT,CASSSRQGYNSPLHF
NA,TRBJ2-7,TRBV11-2,NA,TGTGCCAGCAGCTCCCCGGGACTTCCCTACGAGCAGTACTTC,CASSSPGLPYEQYF